This is a list of T cell receptor beta chains from one sample in a study of CD8+ T cells in alopecia areata. Libraries were prepared by immunoSEQ multiplex PCR; TCRdb keeps only in-frame clonotypes and omits some of them. Among 150,000 to 160,000 clones listed, around half were seen once. The source material was CD8+ T cells sorted from blood, sampled at week 0. The receptors stem from a human donor with alopecia areata. Each CDR3 is given with its conserved first and last residue.

CDR3 protein	V gene
CASSRRLQGNTEAFF	TRBV7-2
CASRRNTEAFF	TRBV27
CASSPRSGGYGYTF	TRBV27
CASSLGRRNEQFF	TRBV27
CASSAEKGAGANVLTF	TRBV7-6
CASGLTGDTEAFF	TRBV12-5
CASSFLNTEAFF	TRBV5-6
CASRGSQASYGYTF	TRBV9
CASSDRGTYEQYF	TRBV25-1
CASSLKQGRVDEQFF	TRBV5-5
CASSESGGPGELFF	TRBV25-1
CASSMGPQPQHF	TRBV19
CASSGDGPNEQFF	TRBV5-1
CATSRQGSGANVLTF	TRBV15
CASSSGGNTEAFF	TRBV19
CAGLGDNEQFF	TRBV30
CASSLGTGANSPLHF	TRBV5-4
CASSIGVNTEAFF	TRBV27
CAWSDSAHGSEYF	TRBV30
CASSSYDRVEVIQYF	TRBV11-2
CASSVGGRPSEQFF	TRBV9
CSVKIATNEKLFF	TRBV29-1
CASGRDSHEQYF	TRBV7-9
CASSRPRPGELFF	TRBV7-3
CASTGTGIYGYTF	TRBV27
CASSKHGNIQYF	TRBV13
CASSLSPGTPVYEQYF	TRBV27
CASSSGTAPTNTQYF	TRBV27
CASRLGQLHEQYF	TRBV11-2
CAWSVAMGTEAFF	TRBV30
CASSPKRGVPREQFF	TRBV7-2
CSVVGGPEQYF	TRBV29-1
CSVELLKQGAAGELFF	TRBV29-1
CASKAGGYGYTF	TRBV19
CSVEGTDPSYEQYF	TRBV29-1
CAWSWTSGGQYNEQFF	TRBV30
CASSPAGTQNTYEQYF	TRBV5-6
CASSVGRLDGYTF	TRBV14
CASSQVAGGSPLHF	TRBV4-3
CASREGIYNEQFF	TRBV6-5
CASSLSTGDRGPGEQYF	TRBV27
CASSPGESDTQYF	TRBV6-4
CAWSTDNYGYTF	TRBV30
CAWRGPNTGELFF	TRBV30
CASSLGPGNQPQHF	TRBV27
CASSYTQYYEQYF	TRBV6-6
CASSQGFRGLYEQYF	TRBV4-1
CASSLEGRGETQYF	TRBV7-9
CAWSVATDTQYF	TRBV30
CATFTANYGYTF	TRBV27
CASRGVEGNTEAFF	TRBV4-1
CASSKTSGDFGEQFF	TRBV14
CASSYEVNTEAFF	TRBV6-6
CASSDGGTLAKNIQYF	TRBV25-1
CASSFSDRGYEQYF	TRBV28
CSVGDRGTYGYTF	TRBV29-1
CASSVEQGNEKLFF	TRBV9
CASSRICAEF	TRBV14
CASSLTLGTGYGYTF	TRBV6-1
CASSHRGQGNGYTF	TRBV7-2